The source of this T cell receptor (beta chain) is a study of tumor-infiltrating lymphocytes in glioblastoma multiforme. CDR3 length: 13 residues. The trim removed 7 bases at V and 8 bases at J, leaving 11 bases unmatched. CDR1 and CDR2 (germline): SQVTM, ANQGSEA. TCR beta libraries were built from RNA through three nested multiplex PCR rounds using modified ARM-PCR. A C-beta primer primed TCRB cDNA from around 0.53 ug RNA. No unique molecular identifiers were described for these TCRB libraries. One entry per CDR3 protein, called by TCRdb with MiXCR from the multiplex PCR reads. The top ten clones hold 33% of a sample with about 32,000 distinct CDR3 sequences, around 60% of them seen once. The study's findings and limits: Just one glioblastoma patient contributed to the TCR-mutation comparison. T cells were not sorted into functional subsets.

Comment on this clonotype: Its cognate antigen is unknown. In this CDR3 the conserved last residue, phenylalanine or tryptophan, is missing, so a read error is likely.

The sequence derives from a male donor with glioblastoma. V is TRBV29-1 and J is TRBJ2-5, with 9 nucleotides matching TRBD1. The sample comprised brain tumor tissue. CDR3 in DNA: TGCAGCGCTTTGACAGGGGGTCACGATACCCAGTACTAC. It encodes CSALTGGHDTQYY.